This passage covers 17 T cell receptor beta chains from one sample sequenced in a study of T cell clonality in common variable immunodeficiency. Using immunoSEQ multiplex PCR, the repertoire was profiled, and TCRdb retains in-frame clones only, with some absent. This sample carries around 50,000 clones, none of them present only once. Sequenced sample: peripheral blood mononuclear cells. Receptors were obtained from a person aged 18 to 75 in good health.

This clone was seen more than once but under ten times. With the read ending 3 residues before the CDR3 end, the germline J gene is used to fill in that end. The chain carries TRBV10-2 and TRBJ2-3; 7 bases are shared with TRBD1. With V trimmed by 6 bases and J by 2 bases, 2 bases remained unmatched. CDR1 and CDR2 from the germline V gene are WSHSY and SAAADI. The CDR3 loop spans 13 amino acids. Incomplete CDR3 DNA: TGCGCCAGCAGAGGACAGGTCACAGATACG. It specifies CASRGQVTDT. The whole CDR3 reads CASRGQVTDTQYF.

At least ten counts were recorded for this clone. Coverage ceases 3 residues before the CDR3 finishes, and the germline J gene fills in the end. This chain uses TRBV18 with TRBJ2-1; D possibly corresponds to TRBD2 (6 bases). The CDR3 is made up of 12 amino acids. Trimming left V 5 bases short and J 7 bases short, with 9 bases between. Germline V gives CDR1 KGHSH, CDR2 LQKENI. The CDR3 protein is CASSSGVNEQFF. The sequenced CDR3 bases are TGTGCCAGCTCATCGGGGGTAAATGAG.

This clone was counted only a few times. From the germline J gene comes the end of the CDR3, since the read stops 3 residues before it. The chain combines TRBV20-1 with TRBJ1-5; tentative D call: TRBD1 (6 bases). The germline V and J ends were trimmed by 3 bases and 0 bases, with 18 bases remaining between them. CDR1 DFQATT and CDR2 SNEGSKA come from the germline V gene (reference sequence). The CDR3 loop spans 17 amino acids. Here the CDR3 reads CSARKGVPRYSNQPQHF. Incomplete CDR3 DNA: TGCAGTGCTAGGAAGGGGGTTCCTCGATATAGCAATCAGCCC.

This clone was observed at least ten times. The read gets to within 3 residues of the CDR3 end, and the germline J gene fills in the rest. The rearrangement uses TRBV20-1 and TRBJ1-4, with TRBD1 matching 7 bases. Unmatched junction bases numbered 6, after V lost 3 bases and J lost 5 bases. CDR1 is DFQATT, CDR2 SNEGSKA, per germline (reference sequence). The CDR3 extends over 14 amino acids. The sequenced part of the CDR3 DNA is TGCAGTGCTAGGACAGGGTTTGGGAATGAAAAA. Its protein is CSARTGFGNEK. From start to end, the CDR3 is CSARTGFGNEKLFF.

This clone was seen at least ten times. The sequenced fragment ends 3 residues before the CDR3 boundary, so the rest is inferred from the germline J gene. V gene TRBV20-1 combines with J gene TRBJ2-3, with 13 bases identical to TRBD2. The V segment lost 6 bases and the J segment 0 bases; nucleotides outside the gene matches: 9. From germline, CDR1 is DFQATT and CDR2 SNEGSKA (reference sequence). The CDR3 has 17 residues. The CDR3 bases that were read are TGCAGTGCAGCGACTAGCGGGGGGACCAAGAGCACAGATACG. It yields the protein CSAATSGGTKSTDT. The whole CDR3 protein reads CSAATSGGTKSTDTQYF.

Concerning this clone: The read comes to an end 3 residues before the CDR3 does, leaving the germline J gene to fill in the end. The chain combines TRBV19 with TRBJ1-2; 8 bases are a match to TRBD1. Per germline, CDR1 LNHDA and CDR2 SQIVND (reference sequence). This CDR3 comprises 14 residues. With 3 bases clipped from V and 3 bases from J, the junction kept 3 bases outside the gene matches. Incomplete CDR3 DNA: TGTGCCAGTAGTATGGCGGGACAGGACTATGGC. It is translated as CASSMAGQDYG. The entire CDR3 sequence reads CASSMAGQDYGYTF.

This clone was seen ten or more times. The sequenced fragment ends 3 residues before the CDR3 boundary, so the rest is inferred from the germline J gene. The chain employs TRBV6-1 and TRBJ2-2, with D perhaps TRBD2 (5 bases). Trimming cost V 3 bases and J 6 bases, with 14 bases left between them. The CDR3 contains 15 residues. From germline, CDR1 is MNHNS and CDR2 SASEGT. The CDR3 loop reads CASSDRTGWAGELFF. The CDR3 DNA, read in part, is TGTGCCAGCAGTGACAGGACGGGGTGGGCCGGGGAG.

Regarding this clone: With the read ending 3 residues before the CDR3 end, the germline J gene is used to fill in that end. The chain recombines TRBV25-1 with TRBJ1-3, with D hard to call. V was shortened by 7 bases and J by 2 bases, with 9 bases between the two germline ends. There are 13 residues in the CDR3. The germline CDR1 and CDR2 sequences are MGHDK and SYGVNS. CDR3 DNA (partial): TGTGCCAGCACGGTCGGGGCTGGAAACACC. It codes for CASTVGAGNT. The entire CDR3 is CASTVGAGNTIYF.

At least ten counts were recorded for this clone. The read comes to an end 3 residues before the CDR3 does, leaving the germline J gene to fill in the end. This chain joins TRBV5-1 and TRBJ2-6; 10 bases map to TRBD1. The CDR3 loop spans 18 amino acids. The trim removed 4 bases at V and 0 bases at J, leaving 7 bases unmatched. Germline V gene sequence: CDR1 SGHRS, CDR2 YFSETQ. The CDR3 protein is CASSGGDRGDSGANVLTF. CDR3 DNA, as far as it was read: TGCGCCAGCAGCGGGGGGGACAGGGGAGACTCTGGGGCCAACGTC.

This clone was observed many times. The missing CDR3 end, 3 residues past where the read stops, is filled in from the germline J gene. The chain joins TRBV28 to TRBJ2-5, with TRBD1 as a possible D gene (6 bases). The CDR3 runs to 15 residues. V lost 3 bases to trimming and J lost 5 bases, with 16 bases between them. The germline CDR1 and CDR2 sequences are MDHEN and SYDVKM. The CDR3 here is CASSFRGYLGETQYF. CDR3 DNA (partial): TGTGCCAGCAGTTTTAGGGGGTATTTGGGGGAGACC.

This clone was counted between two and nine times. The read stops 3 residues short of the end of the CDR3; the missing end is completed from the germline J gene. The chain recombines TRBV10-2 with TRBJ2-1, with 8 bases aligning to TRBD1. CDR1 is WSHSY, CDR2 SAAADI, per germline. Losses at the gene ends were 1 base for V and 2 bases for J; bases not matched to a gene: 10. The CDR3 loop spans 18 amino acids. CDR3 sequence: CASSEFRGRGLTYNEQFF. The DNA read from the CDR3 is TGCGCCAGCAGTGAGTTCCGGGGCAGGGGGCTCACCTACAATGAG.

This clone was counted ten times or more. The CDR3 end is not reached by the read, which stops 3 residues before it; the germline J gene fills it in. The chain joins TRBV6-2 or TRBV6-3 to TRBJ1-5; a possible D gene is TRBD1 (5 bases). Trimming took off 2 bases at V and 1 base at J, with 9 bases between the two ends. CDR3 length equals 15 residues. Germline CDR1 and CDR2: MNHEY and SVGEGT. The sequenced CDR3 bases are TGTGCCAGCAGTTACGAGGGGATGAGCAATCAGCCC. Protein product: CASSYEGMSNQP. In full, the CDR3 is CASSYEGMSNQPQHF.

This clone was observed many times. The read falls 3 residues short of the CDR3 end, and the missing part is taken from the germline J gene. J is TRBJ2-6 and V is TRBV6-4; no reliable D call. V was pared by 8 bases and J by 1 base, with 15 bases between. This CDR3 is built from 16 residues. CDR1 and CDR2 from the germline V gene are MRHNA and SNTAGT. This CDR3 is CASPNPIFSGANVLTF. Incomplete CDR3 DNA: TGTGCCAGCCCTAACCCGATTTTTTCTGGGGCCAACGTC.

This clone was seen many times. The CDR3 end falls 3 residues outside the read, so it is completed with the germline J gene. The gene calls are TRBV27 and TRBJ2-7; possible D gene TRBD1, 6 bases. This CDR3 contains 15 residues. Germline V gene sequence: CDR1 MNHEY, CDR2 SMNVEV (reference sequence). The V and J ends lost 9 bases and 1 base respectively, with 19 bases between them. CDR3 bases read: TGTGCCAGTTCCCTGGCTGGGGGCGAGTCCTACGAG. Its translation is CASSLAGGESYE. The full CDR3 is CASSLAGGESYEQYF.

Many counts were recorded for this clone. The read terminates 3 residues before the CDR3 end, so the remaining end is supplied by the germline J gene. The V call is TRBV7-7, the J call TRBJ2-7, with D maybe TRBD2 (6 bases). The CDR3 contains 13 residues. Trimming shortened V by 5 bases and J by 4 bases, and 12 bases separated the two germline ends. The germline gives CDR1 SSHAT, CDR2 FNYEAQ (reference sequence). The part of the CDR3 DNA that was read is TGTGCCAGCAGCCATCTCGGGGGATACGAG. It specifies CASSHLGGYE. The full CDR3 sequence reads CASSHLGGYEQYF. Looking up the rest from reference TRBV7-7 and TRBJ2-7 gives the full variable domain: GAGVSQSPRYKVTKRGQDVTLRCDPISSHATLYWYQQALGQGPEFLTYFNYEAQPDKSGLPSDRFSAERPEGSISTLTIQRTEQRDSAMYRCASSHLGGYEQYFGPGTRLTVT.

This clone was picked up many times. The CDR3 end lies 3 residues beyond the end of the read and is filled in from the germline J gene. The J gene is TRBJ2-3, the V gene TRBV12-3 or TRBV12-4, with 8 positions matching TRBD1. CDR3 length: 11 amino acids. The CDR3 DNA, read in part, is TGTGCCAGCAGTGCGGGACAGGCG. Its protein product is CASSAGQA. The entire CDR3 protein is CASSAGQAQYF.

This clone occurred a few times. With the read ending 3 residues before the CDR3 end, the germline J gene is used to fill in that end. The V gene is TRBV30, the J gene TRBJ1-2, with TRBD1 identical over 7 bases. The V gene's germline CDR1 is GTSNPN and CDR2 SVGIG (reference sequence). The CDR3 loop spans 12 amino acids. Partial CDR3 DNA: TGTGCCTGGGATCCACAGGGGTCCGAC. Its protein is CAWDPQGSD. The entire CDR3 protein reads CAWDPQGSDYTF.